Sequencing of this TCR beta chain was carried out in a study of OX40 agonist ivuxolimab in advanced cancers. Only in-frame clones appear in the TCRdb table, and some are missing; sequencing was by immunoSEQ multiplex PCR. Seen here are 90,000 to 95,000 clones, approximately 87% observed once, and the top ten hold about 4%. In its sample, this clone was seen a few times. Autoimmune disease history or systemic immunosuppression disqualified patients. The CDR3 is 15 amino acids. Trimming left V 3 bases short and J 1 base short, with 13 bases between. Germline V lookup: CDR1 SQVTM, CDR2 ANQGSEA. The V call is TRBV29-1, the J call TRBJ2-1, with D perhaps assigned TRBD1 or TRBD2 (6 bases each). The sequencing here drew on CD4+ or CD8+ T cells sorted from blood, taken in a trial of the OX40 agonist ivuxolimab. The receptor was derived from an adult with an advanced solid tumor such as melanoma, head and neck, liver or kidney cancer. CDR3 residues: CSVDMGGRSYNEQFF. The DNA of the CDR3 is TGCAGCGTTGATATGGGGGGCCGATCCTACAATGAGCAGTTCTTC.